This T cell receptor beta chain was captured in a study of shared clonotypes between healthy human individuals. Study results and limitations: Genetic and exposure-history diversity was limited by the small donor number.

Trimming took 3 bases from V and 4 from J, leaving 11 bases between them. The CDR3 extends over 14 amino acids. Germline V gene lookup returns CDR1 SGHKS and CDR2 YYEKEE (reference sequence). Naive CD8 cells lacked CD45RO and underwent positive selection for CCR7, leaving out terminally differentiated effector memory CD45RA+ cells. A note on this clone: Its antigen remains unidentified.

Measured with immunoSEQ multiplex PCR; TCRdb has only the in-frame clones, and not every one. The repertoire has around 1.9 million clones, around 93% of them found once; the top ten carry roughly 1.7%. The sample comprised naive CD8+ T cells from PBMCs. The origin of this receptor is a man younger than 35 in good health. Some clones in this sample may be carry-over from other donors' samples. V is TRBV5-5 and J is TRBJ2-1; D is unclear. The CDR3 DNA reads TGTGCCAGCAGCTGGGGTGGGGAATACAATGAGCAGTTCTTC. It encodes CASSWGGEYNEQFF.